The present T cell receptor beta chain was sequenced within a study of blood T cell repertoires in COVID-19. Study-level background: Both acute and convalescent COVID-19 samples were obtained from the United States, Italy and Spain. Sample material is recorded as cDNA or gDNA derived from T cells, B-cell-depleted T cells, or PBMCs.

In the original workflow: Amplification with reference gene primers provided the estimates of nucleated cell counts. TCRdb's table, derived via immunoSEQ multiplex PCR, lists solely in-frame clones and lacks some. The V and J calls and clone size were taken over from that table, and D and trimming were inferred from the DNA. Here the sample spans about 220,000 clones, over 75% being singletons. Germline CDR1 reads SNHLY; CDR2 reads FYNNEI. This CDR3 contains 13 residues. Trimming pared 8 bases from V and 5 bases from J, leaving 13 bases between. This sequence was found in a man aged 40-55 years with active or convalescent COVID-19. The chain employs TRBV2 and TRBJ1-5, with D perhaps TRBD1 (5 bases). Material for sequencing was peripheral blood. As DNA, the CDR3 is TGTGCCAGCCAAAGGAGGGGTGATCAGCCCCAGCATTTT. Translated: CASQRRGDQPQHF.